The next 2 T cell receptor beta chains were all read from a single sample in a study of shared clonotypes between healthy human individuals. Clones were sequenced by immunoSEQ multiplex PCR, and TCRdb holds only the in-frame ones, with some missing. The sample lists hundreds of thousands of clones; 90% to 96% were seen once. The sample comprised naive CD4+ T cells sorted from blood. Indicated subset: CD45RA+ positively selected. These receptors originate from a woman between 25 and 40 years old in good health.

The chain carries TRBV18 and TRBJ2-7, with 8 bases lining up with TRBD2. CDR1 is KGHSH, CDR2 LQKENI, per germline. Trimming removed 3 bases from V and 3 bases from J; junction bases left unmatched: 10. This CDR3 comprises 16 residues. The chain's CDR3 is CASSPVAGTPFYEQYF. The CDR3 DNA sequence: TGTGCCAGCTCACCTGTAGCGGGAACTCCTTTCTACGAGCAGTACTTC.

This chain joins TRBV6-1 and TRBJ1-1; TRBD1 might be the D (6 bases). The CDR3 length is 14 residues. The ends were cut back, 3 bases at V and 3 bases at J, with 11 bases in the middle. The germline V gene encodes CDR1 MNHNS and CDR2 SASEGT. The CDR3 DNA reads TGTGCCAGCAGTGAGTCAGGGGTGGACACTGAAGCTTTCTTT. Protein: CASSESGVDTEAFF.